The clone carrying this T cell receptor beta chain was seen only once. This sample was taken from a study of blood T cell repertoires in COVID-19. Looking at the study overall: Samples of COVID-19 (acute and convalescent) were obtained from the United States, Italy and Spain. Nucleic acid was either cDNA or gDNA, and it came from T cells, B-cell-depleted T cells, or PBMCs.

Some clones are missing from TCRdb's copy, which holds only in-frame ones; the method was immunoSEQ multiplex PCR. This repertoire shows 150,000 to 170,000 clones, roughly 83% found once; its top ten account for roughly 12%. Trimming left V 3 bases short and J 6 bases short, with 8 bases between. Germline assignment: CDR1 SQVTM and CDR2 ANQGSEA. CDR3 size: 11 residues. Material for sequencing was peripheral blood. V gene TRBV29-1 combines with J gene TRBJ1-2; TRBD1 is a possible D gene (5 bases). This clonotype originated in a woman aged 55-69 years with COVID-19, enrolled during active disease. CDR3 loop: CSVDRVNGYTF. The CDR3 nucleotides are TGCAGCGTTGACAGGGTGAATGGCTACACCTTC.